These T cell receptor beta chains were read from a single sample in a study of vaccination and CD4 T cells after COVID-19. What these receptors recognize is not known. TCRdb ran MiXCR on the PCR reads and lists one entry per CDR3 protein. The sample carries about 15,000 distinct CDR3 sequences, roughly half recorded once. The sample consisted of CD4+ T cells from blood, cultured in vitro. The receptors were sampled from a human donor who had recovered from COVID-19. The CDR3 runs from the conserved cysteine through the conserved F or W. D genes are given only for firm matches. Clone size is given for some rows only: seen once, a few or many times, or a class if the clone is expanded.

>TRBV2|.|.|TRBJ1-5
TGTGCCAGCGGGGAAAGGGGTGGTAGGAGCAATCAGCCCCAGCATTTT
CASGERGGRSNQPQHF
>TRBV20-1|.|.|TRBJ2-7
TGCAGTGCTAGTAGAGGTAGGGGGATCTACGAGCAGTACTTC
CSASRGRGIYEQYF
>TRBV15|.|.|TRBJ1-2
TGTGCCACCAGCAGAGGAGAGGGCCTTTATGGCTACACCTTC
CATSRGEGLYGYTF
>TRBV20-1|.|.|TRBJ1-1
TGCAGTGCTTCCCAAGAAGCCGCTTCGCTAGCTGAAGCTTTCTTT
CSASQEAASLAEAFF
>TRBV7-2|.|TRBD1|TRBJ2-7
TGTGCCAGCAGCCCCCGGACAGGGGCCGACTACGAGCAGTACTTC
CASSPRTGADYEQYF
>TRBV6-5|.|.|TRBJ1-3
TGTGCCAGCAGTTCCCCGGACCAATCTGGAAACACCATATATTTT
CASSSPDQSGNTIYF
>TRBV18|.|.|TRBJ2-2
TGTGCCAGCTCAGTGAACACCGGGGAGCTGTTTTTT
CASSVNTGELFF
>TRBV18|once|TRBD1|TRBJ2-7
TGTGCCAGCTCAGAGACAGGGGGCGAGCAGTACTTC
CASSETGGEQYF
>TRBV29-1|medium-sized|TRBD1|TRBJ2-1
TGCAGCGTAGCTACTTACACAGGGGTTAATGAGCAGTTCTTC
CSVATYTGVNEQFF
>TRBV20-1|.|.|TRBJ1-6
TGCAGTGCCCCGGACTCCTACTCCTATAATTCACCCCTCCACTTT
CSAPDSYSYNSPLHF
>TRBV6-1|.|TRBD1|TRBJ2-7
TGTGCCAGCAGGAGACTCGGGACAGATTCCTACGAGCAGTACTTC
CASRRLGTDSYEQYF
>TRBV20-1|few|.|TRBJ1-2
TGCAGTGCTAGAGTGGAAAGTGGCTACACCTTC
CSARVESGYTF
>TRBV6-1|.|.|TRBJ2-2
TGTGCCAGCAGTAACCTCAGGGTTGCCGGGGAGCTGTTTTTT
CASSNLRVAGELFF
>TRBV28|.|.|TRBJ2-7
TGTGCCAGCAGTCTGGGTGGGGCGGCCACCTACGAGCAGTACTTC
CASSLGGAATYEQYF
>TRBV5-4|.|TRBD2|TRBJ2-1
TGTGCCAGCAGCCCCAGACCGGGACTAGCCTACAATGAGCAGTTCTTC
CASSPRPGLAYNEQFF
>TRBV30|once|.|TRBJ2-5
TGTGCCTGGAGGGCCCATGGGCAGGGAGAGACCCAGTACTTC
CAWRAHGQGETQYF
>TRBV28|.|.|TRBJ2-5
TGTGCCAGCGGAGATGGGGCCAGAGAGACCCAGTACTTC
CASGDGARETQYF
>TRBV5-1|few|.|TRBJ2-5
TGCGCCAGCAGCTACCCAGGGGATTTGGAGACCCAGTACTTC
CASSYPGDLETQYF
>TRBV19|.|TRBD1|TRBJ1-4
TGTGCCAGTAGGATGACAGGGGGTTATAGCGAAAAACTGTTTTTT
CASRMTGGYSEKLFF
>TRBV10-3|.|.|TRBJ1-5
TGTGCCATCAGTGAAGCCGGGAGAGCCCAGCATTTT
CAISEAGRAQHF
>TRBV6-5|.|.|TRBJ2-5
TGTGCCAGCAGTTACTCGAAAGGACGGGAGACCCAGTACTTC
CASSYSKGRETQYF
>TRBV27|.|TRBD2|TRBJ2-7
TGTGCCAGCTGGACTAGCGGGAGTTACGAGCAGTACTTC
CASWTSGSYEQYF
>TRBV5-4|.|.|TRBJ1-1
TGTGCCAGCACTTCGGAGGACACTGAAGCTTTCTTT
CASTSEDTEAFF